The entry that follows covers one TCR beta chain sequence. What it recognizes is unknown. The sample belongs to a study of Tregs in tolerant kidney transplant recipients. Study outcomes and limitations: This study did not directly address biological reproducibility. Changing PCR primers prevented nucleotide comparison between some patients' samples.

Here immunoSEQ multiplex PCR was the method, and the copy in TCRdb shows in-frame clones only, minus some. The repertoire has roughly 66,000 clones, over 85% of them found once; the top ten carry approximately 10%. The CDR3 is made up of 14 amino acids. Germline assignment: CDR1 PRHDT and CDR2 FYEKMQ (reference sequence). The ends were cut back, 5 bases at V and 4 bases at J, with 15 bases in the middle. V usage is TRBV13 and J usage is TRBJ2-7; maybe TRBD1 (6 bases). The material was CD8+ T cells from blood, obtained before the transplant. The sequence was collected from a human donor who received a combined kidney and bone marrow transplant. The CDR3, as DNA: TGTGCCAGCAGCAGGCTAGGACAGAAATACGAGCAGTACTTC. It codes for CASSRLGQKYEQYF.